These 30 T cell receptor beta chains came from one sample sequenced in a study of molecular identifiers for immune sequencing clone quantification. One entry per CDR3 protein, called by TCRdb with MiXCR from the PCR reads. Of more than 85,000 distinct CDR3 sequences in the sample, roughly 38% are singletons; the top ten hold around 4.2%. Sequencing input: naive CD8+ T cells from blood, with Jurkat cell RNA spiked in. Sample subset: FACS-sorted CD8+CD4-CCR7+CD45RA+ naive T cells. These receptors all stem from a human donor in good health. Some libraries in this study had Jurkat cell RNA spiked in.

The chain recombines TRBV9 with TRBJ2-7; TRBD2 is a possible D gene (5 bases). V was trimmed by 3 bases and J by 6 bases, leaving 16 bases between them. Germline assignment: CDR1 SGDLS and CDR2 YYNGEE. The CDR3 consists of 14 residues. CDR3 nucleotides: TGTGCCAGCAGCGAAGCAGGAGGTGCTCGCGAGCAGTACTTC. Protein: CASSEAGGAREQYF.

The chain couples TRBV29-1 to TRBJ2-1, with 10 nucleotides matching TRBD2. This CDR3 has 14 amino acids. CDR1 is SQVTM, CDR2 ANQGSEA, per germline. The trim removed 7 bases at V and 9 bases at J, leaving 12 bases unmatched. The CDR3 region is CSAPSGRAPFEQFF. DNA of the CDR3: TGCAGCGCCCCGAGCGGGAGGGCCCCGTTTGAGCAGTTCTTC.

This clonotype was recorded only once. This may arise from a read error, as a much more abundant clone is one base away. The rearrangement joins TRBV28 to TRBJ1-1; a weak D match, TRBD1 (5 bases). Trimming pared 8 bases from V and 8 bases from J, leaving 15 bases between. The CDR3 contains 12 residues. The germline gives CDR1 MDHEN, CDR2 SYDVKM. CDR3 residues: CASSSDSLEAFF. Here the CDR3 DNA reads TGTGCCAGCTCCTCAGACAGCTTAGAAGCTTTCTTT.

The chain recombines TRBV5-8 with TRBJ2-3; 7 bases are a match to TRBD1. V lost 4 bases to trimming and J lost 10 bases; unmatched junction nucleotides: 6. The CDR3 is 12 residues long. Germline V CDR1 and CDR2: SGHTS, YDEGEE. CDR3 sequence (DNA): TGTGCCAGCAGCCCCGACAGGGCAGCGCAGTATTTT. Encoded protein: CASSPDRAAQYF.

Only a few counts were recorded for this clonotype. The V call is TRBV12-3 or TRBV12-4, the J call TRBJ1-4; unclear D gene. V was pared by 1 base and J by 3 bases, with 3 bases between. The CDR3 is 13 amino acids. CDR3 coding DNA: TGTGCCAGCAGTTTAGGCTCTAATGAAAAACTGTTTTTT. It codes for CASSLGSNEKLFF.

Turning to this clonotype: Being one base from a much bigger clone, this may be a read error. Here the CDR3 omits its conserved ending phenylalanine or tryptophan, so a read error is the likely source. This rearrangement joins TRBV4-1 to TRBJ2-1, with 9 bases identical to TRBD1. V trimming: 2 bases; J trimming: 3 bases; junction bases outside the gene matches: 8. The germline CDR1 and CDR2 sequences are MGHRA and YSYEKL. The CDR3 sequence is 17 residues long. The CDR3: CASSQKPTGGIYNEQFL. CDR3 DNA sequence: TGCGCCAGCAGCCAAAAACCGACAGGGGGAATCTACAATGAGCAGTTCCTC.

This clonotype was recorded many times. The rearrangement joins TRBV28 to TRBJ2-7; the match to TRBD1 covers 9 bases. The CDR3 runs to 14 residues. Germline assignment: CDR1 MDHEN and CDR2 SYDVKM. V lost 6 bases, J lost 3 bases, and 6 bases stayed unmatched. The CDR3 sequence: CASSLPGQGYEQYF. DNA for the CDR3: TGTGCCAGCAGCTTGCCGGGACAGGGCTACGAGCAGTACTTC.

The rearrangement links TRBV4-3 to TRBJ2-7; weak D call: TRBD2 (5 bases). CDR3 length: 15 amino acids. Trimming took off 1 base at V and 2 bases at J, with 12 bases between the two ends. The germline CDR1 and CDR2 sequences are LGHNA and YSLEER. The CDR3 loop reads CASSQGSGNPYEQYF. The DNA for the CDR3 is TGCGCCAGCAGCCAAGGATCCGGGAACCCCTACGAGCAGTACTTC.

In regard to this clonotype: A much larger clone differs from this one at a single base, so this may be a read error. The gene calls are TRBV20-1 and TRBJ2-5, with D possibly matching TRBD2 (5 bases). This CDR3 is 12 amino acids long. Looked up from germline, CDR1 is DFQATT and CDR2 is SNEGSKA (reference sequence). The CDR3 DNA is TGCAGTGCTCCACTAGAAACAGAGCCCCAGTACTTC. Protein product: CSAPLETEPQYF.

Details on this clonotype: The junction departs from germline at one end; a sequencing error may be responsible. The rearrangement joins TRBV15 to TRBJ2-4; the D is unclear. Germline-derived CDR1 and CDR2 are LNHNV and YYDKDF (reference sequence). CDR3 length: 11 amino acids. The CDR3 DNA is TGTGCCACCAGCAGAGGAAACAGTCAGTACTTC. Its translation: CATSRGNSQYF.

Details on this clonotype: This may be a read error: a much more frequent sequence differs by one nucleotide. Here the CDR3 omits its conserved ending phenylalanine or tryptophan, so a read error is the likely source. CDR3 loop: CASSQDRGERFGYTC. The CDR3 DNA follows: TGCGCCAGCAGCCAAGATCGGGGTGAACGGTTCGGCTACACCTGC. V is TRBV4-1 and J is TRBJ1-2; D ambiguous. Between the trimmed V and J ends, which lost 0 bases and 8 bases, there was a span of 16 bases. Looked up from germline, CDR1 is MGHRA and CDR2 is YSYEKL. CDR3 length: 15 amino acids.

This clonotype was counted between two and nine times. The rearrangement uses TRBV20-1 and TRBJ1-5; D is ambiguous. The ends were cut back, 4 bases at V and 11 bases at J, with 18 bases in the middle. Germline V lookup: CDR1 DFQATT, CDR2 SNEGSKA (reference sequence). The CDR3 runs to 13 residues. The CDR3 reads CSATLGREEAQHF. The CDR3 DNA reads TGCAGTGCTACCTTGGGGAGGGAGGAAGCCCAGCATTTT.

This clonotype occurred a few times. The CDR3 DNA is TGTGCCAGCAGCTTCTCCGGGGCCGAGCAGTACTTC. The encoded protein is CASSFSGAEQYF. The rearrangement uses TRBV9 and TRBJ2-7; D is possibly TRBD1 or TRBD2 (5 bases each). The CDR3 consists of 12 residues. The germline CDR1 and CDR2 sequences are SGDLS and YYNGEE. V lost 4 bases to trimming and J lost 6 bases, with 11 bases between them.

This clonotype was observed a handful of times. The rearrangement links TRBV13 to TRBJ2-1; no reliable D call. The CDR3 is 15 residues long. The germline V and J ends were trimmed by 1 base and 1 base, with 8 bases remaining between them. Germline assignment: CDR1 PRHDT and CDR2 FYEKMQ (reference sequence). The CDR3 nucleotides read TGTGCCAGCAGCTTAGTACTGAGGTCCTACAATGAGCAGTTCTTC. Its protein product is CASSLVLRSYNEQFF. The variable domain in full, completed from reference TRBV13 and TRBJ2-1, reads AAGVIQSPRHLIKEKRETATLKCYPIPRHDTVYWYQQGPGQDPQFLISFYEKMQSDKGSIPDRFSAQQFSDYHSELNMSSLELGDSALYFCASSLVLRSYNEQFFGPGTRLTVL.

This clonotype was counted ten times or more. This chain joins TRBV19 and TRBJ1-5; 7 bases align to TRBD1. CDR1 is LNHDA and CDR2 is SQIVND in the germline V gene (reference sequence). CDR3 length equals 15 residues. The J segment lost 0 bases and the V segment lost 5 bases, leaving 4 bases of the junction unmatched. CDR3 protein: CASSDDRASNQPQHF. The CDR3 DNA reads as TGTGCCAGTAGTGACGACAGGGCTAGCAATCAGCCCCAGCATTTT.

This rearrangement joins TRBV11-2 to TRBJ2-1; a weak D match, TRBD1 (5 bases). This CDR3 comprises 17 residues. V lost 2 bases and J 6 bases, leaving 20 bases between the germline ends. Germline V CDR1 and CDR2: SGHAT, FQNNGV. This CDR3 is CASSLSLPSNGANEQFF. The CDR3 coding sequence is TGTGCCAGCAGCTTAAGCCTGCCTTCAAATGGGGCCAATGAGCAGTTCTTC.

Only a few counts were recorded for this clonotype. The chain employs TRBV7-8 and TRBJ1-1; D not resolved. V lost 2 bases and J 1 base, leaving 8 bases between the germline ends. CDR3 length equals 14 residues. Germline CDR1 reads SGHVS; CDR2 reads FQNEAQ. The CDR3 DNA reads as TGTGCCAGCAGCTTATATGGCAGGAACACTGAAGCTTTCTTT. Amino acid sequence: CASSLYGRNTEAFF. Drawing the rest from reference TRBV7-8 and TRBJ1-1, the complete variable domain is GAGVSQSPRYKVAKRGQDVALRCDPISGHVSLFWYQQALGQGPEFLTYFQNEAQLDKSGLPSDRFFAERPEGSVSTLKIQRTQQEDSAVYLCASSLYGRNTEAFFGQGTRLTVV.

This clonotype was detected only a few times. The J gene is TRBJ2-7, the V gene TRBV19, with TRBD1 as a possible D gene (6 bases). This CDR3 is 15 amino acids long. In germline, CDR1 is LNHDA, CDR2 SQIVND (reference sequence). Trimming took off 3 bases at V and 3 bases at J, with 15 bases between the two ends. The CDR3 loop is CASSMGQGMVYEQYF. CDR3 bases: TGTGCCAGTAGTATGGGGCAGGGGATGGTCTACGAGCAGTACTTC.

As to this clonotype: No conserved phenylalanine or tryptophan ends this CDR3, so it is likely a read error. No DNA is shown, since the ends of the CDR3 on it are uncertain; the CDR3 is the one TCRdb lists. The chain combines TRBV24-1 with TRBJ2-1; the D call of TRBD2 is as the table states it, not checked on the DNA. Germline assignment: CDR1 KGHDR and CDR2 SFDVKD. The CDR3 length equals 11 residues, ends included. The CDR3 sequence is CATSVSGRWLV.

This clonotype appeared a few times. V and J are TRBV12-3 or TRBV12-4 and TRBJ2-1; D not resolved. The CDR3 has 14 residues. The V end was cut by 4 bases, the J end by 7 bases, with 14 bases between. CDR3 protein: CASSSPGPWNEQFF. In DNA, the CDR3 is TGTGCCAGCAGTTCCCCCGGGCCGTGGAATGAGCAGTTCTTC.

The J gene is TRBJ2-1, the V gene TRBV5-1; 7 bases fit TRBD2. CDR1 SGHRS and CDR2 YFSETQ come from the germline V gene. The CDR3 runs 14 residues. With V trimmed by 9 bases and J by 0 bases, 6 bases remained unmatched. The CDR3 coding sequence is TGCGCCAACAGAAGCGGGACCTCCTACAATGAGCAGTTCTTC. Its translation is CANRSGTSYNEQFF.

This clonotype was counted ten times or more. The genes are TRBV7-2 and TRBJ1-5; D remains unclear. The CDR3 loop spans 15 amino acids. V lost 3 bases and J 0 bases, leaving 9 bases between the germline ends. In germline, CDR1 is SGHTA, CDR2 FQGNSA. The CDR3 sequence is CASSLNGFSNQPQHF. The CDR3, as DNA: TGTGCCAGCAGCTTGAACGGGTTTAGCAATCAGCCCCAGCATTTT.

Notes on this clonotype: Germline and junction disagree at one end, which may indicate a read error. The chain has TRBV12-3 or TRBV12-4 and TRBJ2-4; unclear D gene. CDR3 length equals 14 residues. The CDR3 DNA reads TGTGCCGGCAGTTTATCCGTAGCCAAAAACATTCAGTACTTC. This translates into CAGSLSVAKNIQYF.

The chain links TRBV11-2 to TRBJ2-7; 13 nucleotides align to TRBD2. V dropped 5 bases and J dropped 2; count of bases not matched to a gene: 6. This CDR3 is built from 16 residues. Germline assignment: CDR1 SGHAT and CDR2 FQNNGV. This CDR3 is CASSPGLAGTPYEQYF. For the CDR3, the DNA is TGTGCCAGCAGCCCGGGACTAGCGGGGACCCCCTACGAGCAGTACTTC.

The chain links TRBV20-1 to TRBJ1-5; D not resolved. CDR3 length: 14 residues. Germline-derived CDR1 and CDR2 are DFQATT and SNEGSKA (reference sequence). V lost 2 bases and J lost 0, with 8 bases in between. The CDR3 region is CSARYGNSNQPQHF. The CDR3 DNA reads TGCAGTGCTAGATATGGAAATAGCAATCAGCCCCAGCATTTT.

This clonotype has ten or more counts. The CDR3 bases are TGTGCCAGCCGGTACCTTTCAGGGTTGCCAGATACGCAGTATTTT. Encoded protein: CASRYLSGLPDTQYF. V is TRBV6-5 and J is TRBJ2-3; weak D call: TRBD1 (5 bases). V was pared by 8 bases and J by 4 bases, with 19 bases between. Per the germline V gene, CDR1 is MNHEY and CDR2 is SVGAGI. The CDR3 spans 15 residues.

The sample holds a few counts of this clonotype. V gene TRBV2 combines with J gene TRBJ2-1, with D tentatively TRBD2 (6 bases). The V gene's germline CDR1 is SNHLY and CDR2 FYNNEI. The V end lost 10 bases, the J end lost 2 bases, and 12 bases lay between the germline ends. The CDR3 is 13 amino acids. DNA of the CDR3: TGTGCCACCCGCGGGACGCCCTACAATGAGCAGTTCTTC. It specifies CATRGTPYNEQFF.

This clonotype has only a few counts. This sequence joins TRBV3-1 and TRBJ2-2; 10 bases agree with TRBD2. The CDR3 is made up of 16 amino acids. After removal of 2 bases from V and 5 bases from J, the junction contained 5 bases not matched to a gene. Germline CDR1 is LGHDT and CDR2 is YNNKEL (reference sequence). DNA for the CDR3: TGTGCCAGCAGCCAACCTAGCGGGAGTGGGACCGGGGAGCTGTTTTTT. Amino acid sequence: CASSQPSGSGTGELFF.

This clonotype was seen repeatedly, ten times or more. The CDR3, as DNA: TGCGCCAGCAGCCAAGAATGGAGGACCCGTGAAAAACTGTTTTTT. Residues: CASSQEWRTREKLFF. V and J are TRBV4-3 and TRBJ1-4, with D unclear. This CDR3 comprises 15 residues. V shed 0 bases and J shed 7 bases, with 12 bases lying between them. The germline V gene has CDR1 LGHNA and CDR2 YSLEER.

The V and J genes are TRBV27 and TRBJ2-7, with a weak D call TRBD2 (5 bases). Germline CDR1 is MNHEY and CDR2 is SMNVEV (reference sequence). The CDR3 is made up of 14 amino acids. The V and J ends lost 3 bases and 2 bases respectively, with 11 bases between them. The CDR3 sequence is CASSFGLSTYEQYF. The DNA of the CDR3 is TGTGCCAGCAGTTTCGGACTGTCCACCTACGAGCAGTACTTC.